These 20 T cell receptor beta chains came from one sample sequenced in a study of cytomegalovirus exposure and HLA in healthy donors. The study ran its PCR with 60 Vbeta and 13 Jbeta primers. Sequencing was performed with immunoSEQ multiplex PCR; in TCRdb, only in-frame clones are kept and a portion is missing. The data contain tens of thousands of clones, around 79% of them seen just once; the ten biggest clones take up around 4.3%. Sequencing was performed on PBMCs. The source of these receptors is a middle-aged man in good health and CMV-seronegative.

J is TRBJ1-4 and V is TRBV7-9; 7 bases line up with TRBD1. The germline CDR1 and CDR2 sequences are SEHNR and FQNEAQ (reference sequence). The CDR3 loop spans 14 amino acids. Losses at the gene ends were 5 bases for V and 4 bases for J; bases not matched to a gene: 4. The CDR3 nucleotides read TGTGCCAGCAGCCCCGGGACAGTTAATGAAAAACTGTTTTTT. Residues: CASSPGTVNEKLFF.

This clone was counted only a few times. The chain employs TRBV7-3 and TRBJ2-1; maybe TRBD2 (6 bases). CDR1 and CDR2 (germline): SGHTA, FQGTGA. CDR3 length equals 18 residues. Trimming took 2 bases from V and 0 from J, leaving 17 bases between them. The CDR3 here is CASSLHETGLSSYNEQFF. In DNA form, the CDR3 reads TGTGCCAGCAGCTTACACGAGACGGGACTTAGCTCCTACAATGAGCAGTTCTTC.

This rearrangement joins TRBV2 to TRBJ1-5, with a weak D call TRBD1 (6 bases). There are 14 residues in the CDR3. Per germline, CDR1 SNHLY and CDR2 FYNNEI. V was shortened by 6 bases and J by 9 bases, with 18 bases between the two germline ends. The CDR3 is CASSPEGGRLPQHF. CDR3 in DNA: TGTGCCAGCAGCCCTGAGGGGGGGCGCCTGCCCCAGCATTTT.

This clone was seen only once. The chain has TRBV19 and TRBJ2-2; D might be TRBD2 (5 bases). Germline-derived CDR1 and CDR2 are LNHDA and SQIVND (reference sequence). The CDR3 consists of 14 residues. V lost 3 bases and J lost 4, with 9 bases in between. CDR3 region: CASSIGRGTGELFF. The CDR3 DNA reads TGTGCCAGTAGTATCGGTCGGGGCACCGGGGAGCTGTTTTTT.

The genes are TRBV4-3 and TRBJ2-1; 14 bases are shared with TRBD2. Germline lookup yields CDR1 LGHNA and CDR2 YSLEER. V dropped 0 bases and J dropped 7; count of bases not matched to a gene: 8. The CDR3 runs to 18 residues. DNA of the CDR3: TGCGCCAGCAGCCAAGATCGACGACTAGCGGGAGGGAGGAATGAGCAGTTCTTC. This gives the protein CASSQDRRLAGGRNEQFF.

The gene calls are TRBV18 and TRBJ2-7; a possible D gene is TRBD1 (6 bases). The CDR3 has 14 amino acids. Germline CDR1 and CDR2: KGHSH and LQKENI. V shed 3 bases and J shed 0 bases, with 9 bases lying between them. The CDR3: CASSPLDSSYEQYF. The CDR3 DNA reads as TGTGCCAGCTCACCGTTGGACAGCTCCTACGAGCAGTACTTC.

The gene calls are TRBV27 and TRBJ2-7; 9 bases are shared with TRBD1. The CDR3 consists of 14 residues. Germline V gives CDR1 MNHEY, CDR2 SMNVEV (reference sequence). CDR3 protein: CARPQGQGDYEQYF. Here the CDR3 DNA reads TGTGCGCGCCCCCAGGGACAGGGTGATTACGAGCAGTACTTC.

The chain combines TRBV25-1 with TRBJ2-7, with D possibly TRBD2 on 6 matching bases. The V end was cut by 5 bases, the J end by 6 bases, with 20 bases between. The V gene's germline CDR1 is MGHDK and CDR2 SYGVNS. CDR3 length equals 15 residues. CDR3 amino acids: CASSPWDSQEGEQYF. The DNA for the CDR3 is TGTGCCAGCAGTCCCTGGGACTCTCAGGAGGGCGAGCAGTACTTC.

The chain has TRBV6-6 and TRBJ2-3; D is possibly TRBD1 (5 bases). Between the trimmed V and J ends, which lost 2 bases and 4 bases, there was a span of 13 bases. This CDR3 has 15 amino acids. Germline CDR1 is MNHNY and CDR2 is SVGAGI (reference sequence). The CDR3 here is CASSYRTRGADTQYF. The CDR3 DNA reads as TGTGCCAGCAGTTACAGGACAAGGGGCGCAGATACGCAGTATTTT.

The V gene is TRBV28, the J gene TRBJ1-1; no firm D call. This CDR3 region has 13 residues. V shed 6 bases and J shed 4 bases, with 12 bases lying between them. The germline V gene encodes CDR1 MDHEN and CDR2 SYDVKM. The CDR3: CASRPMGGTEAFF. The CDR3 nucleotides are TGTGCCAGCAGACCTATGGGAGGCACTGAAGCTTTCTTT.

V is TRBV6-1 and J is TRBJ2-5; maybe TRBD1 (6 bases). Germline CDR1 reads MNHNS; CDR2 reads SASEGT. Trimming stripped 7 bases from V and 1 base from J, with 13 bases between. The CDR3 extends over 14 amino acids. The CDR3 loop reads CASKIAGVQETQYF. As DNA, the CDR3 is TGTGCCAGCAAGATCGCAGGGGTCCAAGAGACCCAGTACTTC.

The chain links TRBV7-3 to TRBJ1-1; maybe TRBD1 (6 bases). The CDR3 runs 15 residues. CDR1 is SGHTA, CDR2 FQGTGA, per germline. Trimming left V 2 bases short and J 1 base short, with 11 bases between. DNA of the CDR3: TGTGCCAGCAGCTTAGAAGCAGGGGAGAACACTGAAGCTTTCTTT. It specifies CASSLEAGENTEAFF.

The chain recombines TRBV7-8 with TRBJ2-1; D not resolved. The CDR3 covers 13 residues. Between the trimmed V and J ends, which lost 0 bases and 7 bases, there was a span of 7 bases. Germline CDR1 reads SGHVS; CDR2 reads FQNEAQ. CDR3 region: CASSLAPANEQFF. CDR3 in DNA: TGTGCCAGCAGCTTAGCGCCCGCGAATGAGCAGTTCTTC.

The genes are TRBV9 and TRBJ1-1; no firm D call. CDR1 and CDR2 (germline): SGDLS, YYNGEE. The CDR3 runs to 12 residues. V was cut by 0 bases and J by 7 bases, with 7 bases left in between. The CDR3 DNA is TGTGCCAGCAGCGTAGCTGCCGGTGAAGCTTTCTTT. This encodes CASSVAAGEAFF. The variable domain in full, with the rest retrieved from reference TRBV9 and TRBJ1-1, is DSGVTQTPKHLITATGQRVTLRCSPRSGDLSVYWYQQSLDQGLQFLIQYYNGEERAKGNILERFSAQQFPDLHSELNLSSLELGDSALYFCASSVAAGEAFFGQGTRLTVV.

This clone showed up just once. V gene TRBV6-5 combines with J gene TRBJ1-5; 10 nucleotides line up with TRBD1. The CDR3 spans 15 residues. The junction had 2 bases not matched to a gene; V was cut back by 6 bases and J by 0 bases. Germline CDR1 reads MNHEY; CDR2 reads SVGAGI. The CDR3 is CASRGQGDSNQPQHF. Here the CDR3 DNA reads TGTGCCAGCAGAGGACAGGGGGATAGCAATCAGCCCCAGCATTTT.

CDR3 DNA: TGTGCCAGCAGCTTAAGGGACAGTGCTAGCAATCAGCCCCAGCATTTT. It yields the protein CASSLRDSASNQPQHF. The chain combines TRBV7-3 with TRBJ1-5, with 7 bases identical to TRBD1. The germline V gene encodes CDR1 SGHTA and CDR2 FQGTGA. This CDR3 comprises 16 residues. J lost 0 bases, V lost 1 base, and 3 bases had no gene match.

The J gene is TRBJ1-2, the V gene TRBV6-1, with TRBD1 matching 8 bases. The CDR3 length is 13 residues. The germline gives CDR1 MNHNS, CDR2 SASEGT. V dropped 7 bases and J dropped 7; count of bases not matched to a gene: 8. The CDR3 nucleotides are TGTGCCAGCATTACGGACAGGGATGCTGGCTACACCTTC. Translated, it gives CASITDRDAGYTF.

The chain is built from TRBV7-2 and TRBJ2-5; 8 bases align to TRBD2. The CDR3 runs 16 residues. Trimming at V came to 6 bases and at J to 5 bases, leaving 14 bases not matched to a gene. CDR1 is SGHTA and CDR2 is FQGNSA in the germline V gene. The CDR3 loop reads CASRARIAGRGETQYF. The CDR3 bases are TGTGCCAGCAGGGCAAGAATAGCGGGAAGGGGGGAGACCCAGTACTTC. Together with reference TRBV7-2 and TRBJ2-5, the CDR3 gives the full variable domain: GAGVSQSPSNKVTEKGKDVELRCDPISGHTALYWYRQSLGQGLEFLIYFQGNSAPDKSGLPSDRFSAERTGGSVSTLTIQRTQQEDSAVYLCASRARIAGRGETQYFGPGTRLLVL.

V is TRBV11-2 and J is TRBJ2-3, with D maybe TRBD2 (6 bases). The V gene lost 6 bases and the J gene lost 9 bases, with 19 bases spanning the gap. The CDR3 length is 14 residues. Germline CDR1 and CDR2: SGHAT and FQNNGV. CDR3 nucleotides: TGTGCCAGCAGTACAACCGGGGACTTAAGAACGCAGTATTTT. Its protein is CASSTTGDLRTQYF.

The genes are TRBV6-5 and TRBJ2-5; weak D call: TRBD2 (5 bases). The V gene's germline CDR1 is MNHEY and CDR2 SVGAGI. The CDR3 spans 15 residues. V gave up 2 bases and J gave up 4 bases, with 14 bases separating them. This CDR3 is CASSYGLSPIETQYF. CDR3 DNA sequence: TGTGCCAGCAGTTACGGACTGTCGCCCATAGAGACCCAGTACTTC.